The 16 T cell receptor beta chains given below trace back to one sample, sequenced in a study of blood T cell repertoires in COVID-19. Only in-frame clones appear in the TCRdb table, and some are missing; sequencing was by immunoSEQ multiplex PCR. The sample yields some 240,000 clones, around 81% seen once. Material: PBMCs or T cells enriched from blood (not recorded which). These receptors came from a man in his fifties or sixties who had recovered from COVID-19.

DNA for the CDR3: TGTGCCAGCAGCCGCTCGACTGGGGGCCGGGAGACCCAGTACTTC. Protein: CASSRSTGGRETQYF. The chain has TRBV3-1 (or the pseudogene TRBV3-2) and TRBJ2-5; D is possibly TRBD1 (6 bases). V lost 4 bases, J lost 5 bases, and 17 bases lay in between. Germline CDR1 LGHDT, CDR2 YNNKEL (reference sequence). This CDR3 has 15 residues.

This clone was observed a handful of times. The genes are TRBV3-1 (or the pseudogene TRBV3-2) and TRBJ1-2; D call uncertain. Germline V gives CDR1 LGHDT, CDR2 YNNKEL (reference sequence). The CDR3 contains 11 residues. V was pared by 4 bases and J by 8 bases, with 8 bases between. For the CDR3, the DNA is TGTGCCAGCAGCCTATACTGGGGCTACACCTTC. It is translated as CASSLYWGYTF.

The rearrangement uses TRBV19 and TRBJ1-5; TRBD1 agrees at 11 bases. The trim removed 5 bases at V and 6 bases at J, leaving 6 bases unmatched. The CDR3 has 15 residues. Germline V CDR1 and CDR2: LNHDA, SQIVND (reference sequence). As DNA, the CDR3 is TGTGCCAGTAGTGAAAGGACAGGGGGCAGTCAGCCCCAGCATTTT. Translation: CASSERTGGSQPQHF.

The table lists this clone with many counts. The V call is TRBV11-2, the J call TRBJ2-2; D is uncertain. V gave up 5 bases and J gave up 3 bases, with 16 bases separating them. CDR3 length: 16 residues. Germline V gene lookup returns CDR1 SGHAT and CDR2 FQNNGV. CDR3 bases: TGTGCCAGCAGCCAAACTGTAGTATCCCACACCGGGGAGCTGTTTTTT. This encodes CASSQTVVSHTGELFF.

The chain couples TRBV4-1 to TRBJ2-3; 15 positions match TRBD2. The CDR3 length is 16 residues. The V segment lost 0 bases and the J segment 6 bases; nucleotides outside the gene matches: 1. Per germline, CDR1 MGHRA and CDR2 YSYEKL. The CDR3 DNA sequence: TGCGCCAGCAGCCAAGAGGGGACTAGCGGGGGGGATACGCAGTATTTT. Translating it yields CASSQEGTSGGDTQYF.

V and J are TRBV6-5 and TRBJ2-7; 9 bases are shared with TRBD1. This CDR3 spans 15 amino acids. In germline, CDR1 is MNHEY, CDR2 SVGAGI. The V segment lost 7 bases and the J segment 4 bases; nucleotides outside the gene matches: 11. CDR3: CASTITRDRVYEQYF. CDR3 DNA: TGTGCCAGCACTATTACCCGGGACAGGGTATACGAGCAGTACTTC.

This sequence joins TRBV5-1 and TRBJ2-3; D possibly corresponds to TRBD2 (5 bases). This CDR3 has 14 amino acids. Looked up from germline, CDR1 is SGHRS and CDR2 is YFSETQ. V shed 4 bases and J shed 3 bases, with 12 bases lying between them. DNA for the CDR3: TGCGCCAGCAGCCCAGAGCGGTCTACAGATACGCAGTATTTT. This gives the protein CASSPERSTDTQYF.

The chain is built from TRBV7-9 and TRBJ2-2; D not certain. From germline, CDR1 is SEHNR and CDR2 FQNEAQ (reference sequence). Trimming shortened V by 3 bases and J by 7 bases, and 6 bases separated the two germline ends. The CDR3 is made up of 12 amino acids. CDR3: CASSLSVGELFF. CDR3 in DNA: TGTGCCAGCAGCTTGTCGGTCGGGGAGCTGTTTTTT.

A word on this clone: Other DNA sequences within the sample encode an identical CDR3. The rearrangement joins TRBV29-1 to TRBJ1-2; D is uncertain. Germline V lookup: CDR1 SQVTM, CDR2 ANQGSEA. CDR3 size: 11 residues. V lost 4 bases, J lost 3 bases, and 6 bases lay in between. The chain's CDR3 is CSVGQYYGYTF. CDR3 coding DNA: TGCAGCGTTGGGCAGTACTATGGCTACACCTTC.

This rearrangement joins TRBV10-1 to TRBJ2-5; the D gene is possibly TRBD2 (5 bases). V lost 4 bases and J 7 bases, leaving 7 bases between the germline ends. CDR1 and CDR2 from the germline V gene are WNHNN and SYGVQD (reference sequence). The CDR3 has 11 residues. CDR3 region: CASSGEGTQYF. The CDR3 bases are TGCGCCAGCAGTGGTGAGGGGACCCAGTACTTC.

This clone was picked up one time. The chain uses TRBV5-1 and TRBJ2-7; 10 nucleotides align to TRBD2. From germline, CDR1 is SGHRS and CDR2 YFSETQ. The CDR3 is 16 amino acids. Trimming cost V 0 bases and J 3 bases; bases outside gene matches: 6. The CDR3 loop is CASSLGGTSEYYEQYF. The CDR3 DNA is TGCGCCAGCAGCTTGGGGGGGACTAGCGAATACTACGAGCAGTACTTC.

V and J are TRBV4-1 and TRBJ2-7; 7 positions agree with TRBD1. The V gene end was trimmed by 0 bases and the J gene end by 0 bases; junction bases not matched to a gene: 11. Looked up from germline, CDR1 is MGHRA and CDR2 is YSYEKL. This CDR3 has 18 residues. CDR3 in amino acids: CASSQERQGIGFSYEQYF. CDR3 sequence (DNA): TGCGCCAGCAGCCAAGAGAGACAGGGAATCGGGTTCTCCTACGAGCAGTACTTC.

This clone came up once. In the same sample, other DNA sequences code for this CDR3. The chain couples TRBV20-1 to TRBJ2-1; the D gene is possibly TRBD1 (5 bases). The CDR3 extends over 11 amino acids. Trimming left V 2 bases short and J 6 bases short, with 5 bases between. Germline V gene sequence: CDR1 DFQATT, CDR2 SNEGSKA (reference sequence). The CDR3 is CSARQGNEQFF. The CDR3 DNA sequence: TGCAGTGCTAGACAGGGCAATGAGCAGTTCTTC.

V gene TRBV4-1 combines with J gene TRBJ1-4, with D maybe TRBD1 (5 bases). The length of the CDR3 is 16 residues. The V end lost 0 bases, the J end lost 8 bases, and 16 bases lay between the germline ends. Germline V gives CDR1 MGHRA, CDR2 YSYEKL. In nucleotides, the CDR3 is TGCGCCAGCAGCCAAGATCGTGCAGGGCTTAGGGAAAAACTGTTTTTT. Its translation is CASSQDRAGLREKLFF.

The chain links TRBV19 to TRBJ1-2; 8 positions match TRBD1. The trim removed 3 bases at V and 4 bases at J, leaving 7 bases unmatched. This CDR3 comprises 15 residues. Germline V lookup: CDR1 LNHDA, CDR2 SQIVND (reference sequence). CDR3 nucleotides: TGTGCCAGTAGTATCTGGCCAGGGGGCTCCTATGGCTACACCTTC. It yields the protein CASSIWPGGSYGYTF. Complete variable domain (other parts from reference TRBV19 and TRBJ1-2): DGGITQSPKYLFRKEGQNVTLSCEQNLNHDAMYWYRQDPGQGLRLIYYSQIVNDFQKGDIAEGYSVSREKKESFPLTVTSAQKNPTAFYLCASSIWPGGSYGYTFGSGTRLTVV.

V gene TRBV7-3 combines with J gene TRBJ1-1, with 7 bases aligning to TRBD1. This CDR3 has 14 residues. V dropped 5 bases and J dropped 4; count of bases not matched to a gene: 7. Looked up from germline, CDR1 is SGHTA and CDR2 is FQGTGA. CDR3 protein: CASSPEGASTEAFF. In DNA form, the CDR3 reads TGTGCCAGCAGCCCCGAGGGGGCATCCACTGAAGCTTTCTTT.